A single sample gave rise to the 26 T cell receptor beta chains below, sequenced in a study of blood T cell repertoires in COVID-19. Some clones are missing from TCRdb's copy, which holds only in-frame ones; the method was immunoSEQ multiplex PCR. This sample has approximately 250,000 clones, with approximately 89% found just once. The sequenced sample consisted of PBMCs or T cells enriched from blood (not recorded which). These receptors were taken from a woman aged 40 to 50 who had been exposed to COVID-19.

The CDR3: CATRGTGNLNTEAFF. In DNA, the CDR3 is TGTGCCACCAGGGGGACAGGGAATTTGAACACTGAAGCTTTCTTT. The genes are TRBV24-1 and TRBJ1-1; 9 bases agree with TRBD1. Per the germline V gene, CDR1 is KGHDR and CDR2 is SFDVKD. J gave up 0 bases and V 7 bases, and 5 bases lay outside the gene matches. This CDR3 region has 15 residues.

The rearrangement uses TRBV12-5 and TRBJ1-5; tentative D call: TRBD1 (6 bases). V lost 6 bases to trimming and J lost 2 bases, with 11 bases between them. Per germline, CDR1 LGHNT and CDR2 FRNRAP. CDR3 length: 14 residues. The chain's CDR3 is CASGQGLGNQPQHF. Here the CDR3 DNA reads TGTGCTAGTGGCCAGGGGCTGGGCAATCAGCCCCAGCATTTT.

As to this clone: A read error may produce the germline difference seen at one junction end. V is TRBV5-1 and J is TRBJ2-5; D is unclear. Germline V lookup: CDR1 SGHRS, CDR2 YFSETQ. The CDR3 has 12 amino acids. CDR3 amino acids: CASSLAEETQYF. The DNA of the CDR3 is TGTGCCAGCAGCTTGGCGGAAGAGACCCAGTACTTC.

The J gene is TRBJ2-7, the V gene TRBV7-9; D not resolved. In germline, CDR1 is SEHNR, CDR2 FQNEAQ (reference sequence). The ends were cut back, 10 bases at V and 3 bases at J, with 16 bases in the middle. The CDR3 is made up of 13 amino acids. The chain's CDR3 is CATSLAESYEQYV. In DNA, the CDR3 is TGTGCCACCTCACTGGCGGAAAGCTACGAGCAGTACGTC.

Remarks on this clone: Sequence at one end of the junction differs from germline and may be a read error. The J gene is TRBJ2-1, the V gene TRBV5-1, with D tentatively TRBD1 (6 bases). The CDR3 spans 16 residues. Germline assignment: CDR1 SGHRS and CDR2 YFSETQ. Written as DNA, the CDR3 is TGTGCCAGCAGCCTTGGGCAGGGGAACACCTACAATGAGCAGTTCTTC. Residues: CASSLGQGNTYNEQFF.

V and J are TRBV3-1 (or the pseudogene TRBV3-2) and TRBJ1-2; perhaps TRBD1 as D (5 bases). The V and J ends lost 1 base and 8 bases respectively, with 8 bases between them. There are 12 residues in the CDR3. Per germline, CDR1 LGHDT and CDR2 YNNKEL (reference sequence). In DNA, the CDR3 is TGTGCCAGCAGCCAAGGGGAGGGGGGCTACACCTTC. Its protein is CASSQGEGGYTF.

This chain joins TRBV9 and TRBJ2-7, with a tentative D call TRBD2 (6 bases). The CDR3 totals 15 residues. The V end lost 4 bases, the J end lost 0 bases, and 14 bases lay between the germline ends. Germline-derived CDR1 and CDR2 are SGDLS and YYNGEE. This CDR3 is CASSFGGRSSYEQYV. The CDR3 DNA is TGTGCCAGCAGCTTCGGGGGACGGAGCTCCTACGAGCAGTACGTC.

This chain links TRBV7-2 with TRBJ2-5, with D possibly matching TRBD1 (5 bases). V lost 5 bases to trimming and J lost 8 bases, with 15 bases between them. The CDR3 is 13 residues long. CDR1 SGHTA and CDR2 FQGNSA come from the germline V gene. CDR3 DNA: TGTGCCAGCAGCCTACCCCAAAGGGGTACCCAGTACTTC. Residues: CASSLPQRGTQYF.

The CDR3 here is CASSPQGNSNQPQHF. The CDR3 bases are TGTGCCAGCAGTCCCCAGGGAAATAGCAATCAGCCCCAGCATTTT. The V gene is TRBV27, the J gene TRBJ1-5, with D maybe TRBD1 (5 bases). V was trimmed by 5 bases and J by 0 bases, leaving 11 bases between them. Looked up from germline, CDR1 is MNHEY and CDR2 is SMNVEV (reference sequence). The CDR3 runs to 15 residues.

This chain joins TRBV19 and TRBJ1-2; 7 nucleotides line up with TRBD1. Germline CDR1 LNHDA, CDR2 SQIVND (reference sequence). The CDR3 extends over 16 amino acids. J lost 0 bases, V lost 6 bases, and 10 bases had no gene match. CDR3 in amino acids: CASSPLGQATNYGYTF. The DNA of the CDR3 is TGTGCCAGTAGCCCACTTGGACAGGCTACTAACTATGGCTACACCTTC.

V is TRBV12-3 or TRBV12-4 and J is TRBJ1-2; maybe TRBD1 (6 bases). CDR3 length equals 13 residues. Trimming stripped 4 bases from V and 8 bases from J, with 14 bases between. The CDR3, as DNA: TGTGCCAGCAGTTATACAGGGTCTAGCGGCTACACCTTC. Translating it yields CASSYTGSSGYTF.

This clone appeared a single time. The V call is TRBV6-5, the J call TRBJ1-5; the match to TRBD1 covers 8 bases. This CDR3 contains 16 residues. V shed 4 bases, J shed 5 bases, and the junction held 10 bases outside the gene matches. The germline V gene encodes CDR1 MNHEY and CDR2 SVGAGI. In DNA form, the CDR3 reads TGTGCCAGCAGTTCGGTAGGCAGGGGGCGCGATCAGCCCCAGCATTTT. This sequence encodes CASSSVGRGRDQPQHF.

The chain recombines TRBV5-1 with TRBJ1-2; D not resolved. Germline CDR1 reads SGHRS; CDR2 reads YFSETQ. V lost 1 base, J lost 7 bases, and 11 bases lay in between. The CDR3 has 13 amino acids. The CDR3: CASSLRGFGGYTF. The CDR3 nucleotides are TGCGCCAGCAGCTTGCGCGGATTCGGTGGCTACACCTTC.

This chain links TRBV5-1 with TRBJ2-2; possibly TRBD2 for D (6 bases). The length of the CDR3 is 15 residues. Germline V gene sequence: CDR1 SGHRS, CDR2 YFSETQ. Trimming stripped 2 bases from V and 3 bases from J, with 11 bases between. As DNA, the CDR3 is TGCGCCAGCAGCTTACAACTAGCAGACACCGGGGAGCTGTTTTTT. Translating gives CASSLQLADTGELFF.

The chain has TRBV19 and TRBJ2-3, with 8 bases matching TRBD1. The V and J ends lost 5 bases and 6 bases, in that order; junction bases with no gene match: 13. Germline lookup yields CDR1 LNHDA and CDR2 SQIVND (reference sequence). The CDR3 totals 16 residues. Written as DNA, the CDR3 is TGTGCCAGTAGTTCCCGTGGTGGACAGGGACCTGATACGCAGTATTTT. Amino acid sequence: CASSSRGGQGPDTQYF. Filled out from reference TRBV19 and TRBJ2-3, the complete variable domain reads DGGITQSPKYLFRKEGQNVTLSCEQNLNHDAMYWYRQDPGQGLRLIYYSQIVNDFQKGDIAEGYSVSREKKESFPLTVTSAQKNPTAFYLCASSSRGGQGPDTQYFGPGTRLTVL.

The chain uses TRBV7-3 and TRBJ2-1, with 9 bases aligning to TRBD1. The CDR3 spans 15 residues. The germline gives CDR1 SGHTA, CDR2 FQGTGA. With V trimmed by 5 bases and J by 5 bases, 7 bases remained unmatched. CDR3 DNA: TGTGCCAGCAGCGGGGGACAGGGAAGGAACAATGAGCAGTTCTTC. The encoded protein is CASSGGQGRNNEQFF.

This rearrangement joins TRBV21-1 to TRBJ1-5. TRBV21-1 is given as a pseudogene. The CDR3 is made up of 16 amino acids. This chain's CDR3 is CASSNIGSPPNQPQHF. DNA for the CDR3: TGTGCCAGCAGCAACATAGGGAGTCCGCCCAATCAGCCCCAGCATTTT.

This clone was detected once. V usage is TRBV7-6 and J usage is TRBJ1-3; tentative D call: TRBD1 (6 bases). V was trimmed by 5 bases and J by 0 bases, leaving 14 bases between them. Per the germline V gene, CDR1 is SGHVS and CDR2 is FNYEAQ. The CDR3 has 16 residues. DNA of the CDR3: TGTGCCAGCAGCAAGCGAGGACAGCGCTCTGGAAACACCATATATTTT. It translates to CASSKRGQRSGNTIYF.

This chain connects TRBV7-2 to TRBJ2-3; 15 bases agree with TRBD2. The V segment lost 6 bases and the J segment 3 bases; nucleotides outside the gene matches: 7. CDR1 is SGHTA, CDR2 FQGNSA, per germline. This CDR3 contains 17 residues. The CDR3 DNA sequence: TGTGCCAGCAGTAGCGGACTAGCGGGGGGGCCAACAGATACGCAGTATTTT. It translates to CASSSGLAGGPTDTQYF.

CDR3 sequence: CASSQGTSRDEQYF. The CDR3 DNA is TGCGCCAGCAGTCAAGGGACTAGCAGAGACGAGCAGTACTTC. V gene TRBV23-1 combines with J gene TRBJ2-7, with TRBD2 matching 9 bases. TRBV23-1 is flagged as an ORF with uncertain function. This CDR3 has 14 residues. V shed 2 bases and J 5 bases; nucleotides not matched to a gene: 4.

The rearrangement joins TRBV13 to TRBJ2-7, with 9 bases identical to TRBD1. Trimming removed 5 bases from V and 0 bases from J; junction bases left unmatched: 5. CDR3 length: 15 residues. Germline CDR1 reads PRHDT; CDR2 reads FYEKMQ (reference sequence). The CDR3 is CASSLGTGNSYEQYF. CDR3 DNA sequence: TGTGCCAGCAGCCTCGGGACAGGGAACTCCTACGAGCAGTACTTC. The complete variable domain, with remaining parts taken from reference TRBV13 and TRBJ2-7, reads AAGVIQSPRHLIKEKRETATLKCYPIPRHDTVYWYQQGPGQDPQFLISFYEKMQSDKGSIPDRFSAQQFSDYHSELNMSSLELGDSALYFCASSLGTGNSYEQYFGPGTRLTVT.

The chain is built from TRBV27 and TRBJ1-4; 7 bases match TRBD1. Trimming cost V 7 bases and J 8 bases; bases outside gene matches: 19. Germline values: CDR1 MNHEY, CDR2 SMNVEV (reference sequence). The CDR3 has 17 residues. CDR3 DNA sequence: TGTGCCAGCACAACCAAGCTGGACAGGATCTTTGGGGAAAAACTGTTTTTT. Translated: CASTTKLDRIFGEKLFF.

CDR3 nucleotides: TGTGCCAGCAGTTTTAGCGGGGGCCAGGGCAATGAGCAGTTCTTC. As protein: CASSFSGGQGNEQFF. The V and J genes are TRBV28 and TRBJ2-1; 9 bases are shared with TRBD2. This CDR3 region has 15 residues. Trimming cost V 3 bases and J 6 bases; bases outside gene matches: 6. Germline V CDR1 and CDR2: MDHEN, SYDVKM.

The chain is built from TRBV7-2 and TRBJ2-5; 12 bases are shared with TRBD2. The CDR3 has 15 residues. Germline V gene data show CDR1 as SGHTA and CDR2 as FQGNSA. V was clipped by 4 bases and J by 5 bases; unmatched bases: 5. DNA of the CDR3: TGTGCCAGCAGCTCGGGACTAGCGGGTAGTGAGACCCAGTACTTC. Its translation is CASSSGLAGSETQYF. The complete variable domain, with remaining parts taken from reference TRBV7-2 and TRBJ2-5, reads GAGVSQSPSNKVTEKGKDVELRCDPISGHTALYWYRQSLGQGLEFLIYFQGNSAPDKSGLPSDRFSAERTGGSVSTLTIQRTQQEDSAVYLCASSSGLAGSETQYFGPGTRLLVL.

The chain is built from TRBV29-1 and TRBJ1-6, with 9 bases lining up with TRBD1. From germline, CDR1 is SQVTM and CDR2 ANQGSEA. The CDR3 has 15 amino acids. The V gene end was trimmed by 7 bases and the J gene end by 10 bases; junction bases not matched to a gene: 14. CDR3 loop: CSAVGKGQGKSPLHF. The DNA for the CDR3 is TGCAGCGCTGTGGGGAAGGGACAGGGAAAATCACCCCTCCACTTT.

The rearrangement joins TRBV28 to TRBJ2-1; TRBD1 matches 11 bases. This CDR3 has 15 residues. The germline gives CDR1 MDHEN, CDR2 SYDVKM. V lost 3 bases to trimming and J lost 7 bases; unmatched junction nucleotides: 5. CDR3: CASSFPGQGANEQFF. The CDR3 DNA reads as TGTGCCAGCAGTTTCCCAGGACAGGGGGCGAATGAGCAGTTCTTC. Looking up the rest from reference TRBV28 and TRBJ2-1 gives the full variable domain: DVKVTQSSRYLVKRTGEKVFLECVQDMDHENMFWYRQDPGLGLRLIYFSYDVKMKEKGDIPEGYSVSREKKERFSLILESASTNQTSMYLCASSFPGQGANEQFFGPGTRLTVL.